Below, one T cell receptor (beta chain) is given with its context. PCR amplification relied on 60 Vbeta primers (plus 13 Jbeta primers). Repertoires were generated with immunoSEQ multiplex PCR, while TCRdb's copy carries only in-frame clones and drops some. Of under 200,000 clones in the sample, roughly nine tenths were seen once. V shed 4 bases and J shed 10 bases, with 20 bases lying between them. CDR1 and CDR2 (germline): SGHDN, FVKESK. The CDR3 consists of 15 residues. The donors comprised healthy bone marrow donors. Despite likely unrecorded immune exposures, the donors were nominally healthy at the time of sampling. This sample was included in a study of cytomegalovirus exposure and HLA in healthy donors.

This clonotype was sampled from a boy aged 2 to 10 in good health and CMV-seronegative. This chain uses TRBV14 with TRBJ2-4, with D possibly TRBD2 on 6 matching bases. Sample: PBMCs. CDR3 residues: CASSPTVGGAGIQYF. CDR3 nucleotide sequence: TGTGCCAGCAGCCCAACCGTGGGCGGGGCGGGGATTCAGTACTTC.